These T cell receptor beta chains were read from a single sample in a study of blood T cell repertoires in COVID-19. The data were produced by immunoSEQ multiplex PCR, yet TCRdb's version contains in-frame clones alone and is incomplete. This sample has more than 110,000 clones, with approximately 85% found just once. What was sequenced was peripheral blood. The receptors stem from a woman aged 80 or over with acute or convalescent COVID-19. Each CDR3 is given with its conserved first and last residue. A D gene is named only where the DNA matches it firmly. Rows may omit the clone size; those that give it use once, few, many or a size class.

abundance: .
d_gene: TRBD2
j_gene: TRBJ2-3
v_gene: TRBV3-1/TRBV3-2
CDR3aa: CASSQESASGTDTQYF
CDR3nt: TGTGCCAGCAGCCAAGAATCGGCTAGCGGAACAGATACGCAGTATTTT

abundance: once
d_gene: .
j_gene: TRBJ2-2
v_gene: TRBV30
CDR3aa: CAWSQGGLTTGELFF
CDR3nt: TGTGCCTGGAGTCAGGGGGGACTTACCACCGGGGAGCTGTTTTTT

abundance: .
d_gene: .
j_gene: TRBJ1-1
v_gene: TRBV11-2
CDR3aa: CASSLVWGENTEAFF
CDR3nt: TGTGCCAGCAGCTTAGTATGGGGGGAGAACACTGAAGCTTTCTTT

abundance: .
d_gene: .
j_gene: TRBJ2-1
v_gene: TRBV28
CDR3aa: CASTPGYNEQFF
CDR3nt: TGTGCCAGCACCCCCGGGTACAATGAGCAGTTCTTC

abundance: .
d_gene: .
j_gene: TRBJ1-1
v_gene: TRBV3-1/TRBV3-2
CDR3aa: CASSRTEGNTEAFF
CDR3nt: TGTGCCAGCAGCCGAACTGAGGGGAACACTGAAGCTTTCTTT

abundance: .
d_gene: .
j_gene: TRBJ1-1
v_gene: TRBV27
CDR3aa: CASREDGKWRNTEAFF
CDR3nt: TGTGCCAGCAGGGAAGACGGGAAATGGCGCAACACTGAAGCTTTCTTT

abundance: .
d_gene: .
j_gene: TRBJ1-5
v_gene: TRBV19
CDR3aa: CASSAGGGQPQHF
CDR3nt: TGTGCCAGTAGCGCCGGAGGCGGGCAGCCCCAGCATTTT

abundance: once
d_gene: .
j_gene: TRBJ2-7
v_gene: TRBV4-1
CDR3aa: CASSQERDYEQYF
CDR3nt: TGCGCCAGCAGCCAAGAGCGGGACTACGAGCAGTACTTC

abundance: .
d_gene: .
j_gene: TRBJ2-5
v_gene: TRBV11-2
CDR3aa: CASSRLQETQYF
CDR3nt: TGTGCCAGCAGCCGACTTCAGGAGACCCAGTACTTC

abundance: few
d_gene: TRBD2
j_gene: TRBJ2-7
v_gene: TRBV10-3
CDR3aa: CAISETSGDSYEQYF
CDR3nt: TGTGCCATCAGTGAGACTAGCGGGGACTCCTACGAGCAGTACTTC

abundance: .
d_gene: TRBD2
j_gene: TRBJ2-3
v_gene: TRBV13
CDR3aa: CASSPRLAPDTQYF
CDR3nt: TGTGCCAGCAGCCCTAGACTAGCGCCAGATACGCAGTATTTT

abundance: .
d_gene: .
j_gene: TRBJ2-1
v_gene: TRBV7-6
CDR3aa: CASSLDSGVANEQFF
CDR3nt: TGTGCCAGCAGCTTGGACAGCGGGGTCGCTAATGAGCAGTTCTTC

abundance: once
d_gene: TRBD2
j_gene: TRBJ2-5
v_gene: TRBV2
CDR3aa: CASSEAGRAGEETQYF
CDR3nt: TGTGCCAGCAGTGAAGCGGGTAGAGCGGGGGAAGAGACCCAGTACTTC

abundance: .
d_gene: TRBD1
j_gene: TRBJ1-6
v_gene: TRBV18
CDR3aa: CASSLGTGQNSPLHF
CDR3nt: TGTGCCAGCTCACTTGGGACAGGCCAAAATTCACCCCTCCACTTT

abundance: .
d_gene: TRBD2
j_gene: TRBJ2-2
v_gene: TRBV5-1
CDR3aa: CASSPTSGNTGELFF
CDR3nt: TGCGCCAGCAGCCCGACTAGCGGGAACACCGGGGAGCTGTTTTTT

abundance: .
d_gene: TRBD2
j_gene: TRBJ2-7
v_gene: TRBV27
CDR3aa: CASSEAGAVPYEQYF
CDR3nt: TGTGCCAGCAGTGAAGCGGGAGCGGTCCCCTACGAGCAGTACTTC

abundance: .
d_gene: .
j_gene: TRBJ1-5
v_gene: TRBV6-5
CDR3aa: CASSYGQGNQPQHF
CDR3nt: TGTGCCAGCAGTTACGGGCAGGGCAATCAGCCCCAGCATTTT

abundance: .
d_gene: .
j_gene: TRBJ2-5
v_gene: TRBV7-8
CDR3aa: CASRVRVREETQYF
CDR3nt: TGTGCCAGCAGGGTCAGGGTGAGAGAAGAGACCCAGTACTTC

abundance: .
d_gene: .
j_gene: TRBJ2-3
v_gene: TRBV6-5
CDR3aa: CASMGAVFTDTQYF
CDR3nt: TGTGCCAGCATGGGGGCTGTCTTCACAGATACGCAGTATTTT

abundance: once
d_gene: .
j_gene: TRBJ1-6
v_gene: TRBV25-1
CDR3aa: CASSASATYNSPLHF
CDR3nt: TGTGCCAGCAGTGCCTCAGCGACCTATAATTCACCCCTCCACTTT

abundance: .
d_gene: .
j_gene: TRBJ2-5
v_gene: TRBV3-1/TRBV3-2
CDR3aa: CASSQLGGAGETQYF
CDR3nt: TGTGCCAGCAGCCAACTAGGGGGCGCGGGGGAGACCCAGTACTTC

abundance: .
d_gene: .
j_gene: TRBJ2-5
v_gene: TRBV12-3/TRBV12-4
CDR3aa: CASSLRQRETQYF
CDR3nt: TGTGCCAGCAGTTTACGACAGAGAGAGACCCAGTACTTC

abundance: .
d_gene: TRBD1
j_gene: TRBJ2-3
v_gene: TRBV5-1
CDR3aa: CASSIDRAPTDTQYF
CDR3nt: TGCGCCAGCAGCATAGACAGGGCGCCCACAGATACGCAGTATTTT

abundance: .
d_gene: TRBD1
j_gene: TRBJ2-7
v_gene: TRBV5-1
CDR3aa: CASSLGDSSSSYEQYF
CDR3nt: TGCGCCAGCAGCTTGGGGGACAGTTCAAGCTCCTACGAGCAGTACTTC

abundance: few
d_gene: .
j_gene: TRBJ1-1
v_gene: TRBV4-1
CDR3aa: CASSQAAPGVMNTEAFF
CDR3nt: TGCGCCAGCAGCCAAGCTGCGCCAGGGGTCATGAACACTGAAGCTTTCTTT

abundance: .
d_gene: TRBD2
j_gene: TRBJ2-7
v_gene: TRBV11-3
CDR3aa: CASSLVPEREGGGDEQYF
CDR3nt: TGTGCCAGCAGCTTAGTCCCTGAGCGGGAGGGTGGAGGCGACGAGCAGTACTTC

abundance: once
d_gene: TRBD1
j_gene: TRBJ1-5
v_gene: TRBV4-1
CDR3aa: CASSLRDRGHPGYQPQHF
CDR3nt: TGCGCCAGCAGCCTCCGGGACAGGGGCCACCCCGGCTATCAGCCCCAGCATTTT

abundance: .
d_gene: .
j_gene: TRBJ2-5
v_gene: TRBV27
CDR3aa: CASSFAGQETQYF
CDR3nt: TGTGCCAGCAGTTTTGCGGGACAAGAGACCCAGTACTTC

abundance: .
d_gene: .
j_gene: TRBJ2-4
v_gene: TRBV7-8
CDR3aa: CASSLSRDTLAKNIQYF
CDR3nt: TGTGCCAGCAGCTTATCCCGGGACACCCTAGCCAAAAACATTCAGTACTTC

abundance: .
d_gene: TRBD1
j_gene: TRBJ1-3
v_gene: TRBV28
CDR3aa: CASSPAGTGSGNTIYF
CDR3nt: TGTGCCAGCAGTCCCGCCGGGACAGGGAGTGGAAACACCATATATTTT

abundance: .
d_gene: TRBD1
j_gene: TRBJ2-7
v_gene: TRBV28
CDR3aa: CASSDRGHEQYF
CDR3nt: TGTGCCAGCAGTGACAGGGGCCACGAGCAGTACTTC

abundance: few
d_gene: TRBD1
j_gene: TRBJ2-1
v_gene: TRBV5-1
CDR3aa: CASSPGTGFSEQFF
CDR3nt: TGCGCCAGCAGCCCCGGGACAGGGTTTAGTGAGCAGTTCTTC

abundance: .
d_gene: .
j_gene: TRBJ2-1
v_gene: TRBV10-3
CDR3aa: CAISGLLVRQFF
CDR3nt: TGTGCCATCAGTGGTCTTCTAGTCAGGCAGTTCTTC

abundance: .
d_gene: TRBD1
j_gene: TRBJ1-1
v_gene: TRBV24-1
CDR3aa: CATRGTGKKNTEAFF
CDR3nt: TGTGCCACCAGAGGGACAGGGAAGAAGAACACTGAAGCTTTCTTT

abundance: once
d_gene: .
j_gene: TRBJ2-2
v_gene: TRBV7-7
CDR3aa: CASSHLTAGELFF
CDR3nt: TGTGCCAGCAGCCACCTCACTGCCGGGGAGCTGTTTTTT

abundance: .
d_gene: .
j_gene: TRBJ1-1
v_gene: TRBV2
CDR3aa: CATQRRVNTEAFF
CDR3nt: TGTGCCACTCAGCGGAGAGTGAACACTGAAGCTTTCTTT

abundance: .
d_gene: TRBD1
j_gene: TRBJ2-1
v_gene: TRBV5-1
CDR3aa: CASSLEGTGSGNEQFF
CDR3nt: TGCGCCAGCAGCTTGGAAGGGACAGGTTCCGGCAATGAGCAGTTCTTC

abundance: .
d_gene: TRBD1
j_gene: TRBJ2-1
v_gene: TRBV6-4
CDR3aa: CASRREQGSNEQFF
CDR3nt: TGTGCCAGCAGGAGGGAACAGGGGAGCAATGAGCAGTTCTTC

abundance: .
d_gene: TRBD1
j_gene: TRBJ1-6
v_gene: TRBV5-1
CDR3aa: CASSPPLGQGSSPLHF
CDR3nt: TGCGCCAGCAGTCCTCCCTTGGGACAGGGAAGTTCACCCCTCCACTTT

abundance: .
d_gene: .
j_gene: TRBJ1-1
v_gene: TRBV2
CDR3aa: CASLQGNTEAFF
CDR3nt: TGTGCCAGCCTACAGGGGAACACTGAAGCTTTCTTT

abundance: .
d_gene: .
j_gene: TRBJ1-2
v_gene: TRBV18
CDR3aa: CASSRDPPTDSWDTF
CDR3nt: TGTGCCAGCTCACGCGATCCACCGACAGATAGTTGGGACACCTTC

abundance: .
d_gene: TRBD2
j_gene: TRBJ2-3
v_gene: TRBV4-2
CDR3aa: CASSQGTSGGTDTQYF
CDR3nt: TGTGCCAGCAGCCAAGGGACTAGCGGGGGCACAGATACGCAGTATTTT

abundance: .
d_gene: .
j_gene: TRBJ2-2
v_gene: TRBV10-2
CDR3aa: CASSESGGLNTGELFF
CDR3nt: TGCGCCAGCAGTGAGTCTGGGGGCCTGAACACCGGGGAGCTGTTTTTT

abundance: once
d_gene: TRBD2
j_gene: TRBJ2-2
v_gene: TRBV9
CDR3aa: CASSASGGAHSSTGELFF
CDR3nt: TGTGCCAGCAGCGCGAGCGGGGGGGCCCATTCTAGCACCGGGGAGCTGTTTTTT

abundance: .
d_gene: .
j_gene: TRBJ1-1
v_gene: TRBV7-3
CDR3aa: CASSLEGAGAAFF
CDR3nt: TGTGCCAGCAGCTTAGAAGGGGCGGGGGCAGCTTTCTTT

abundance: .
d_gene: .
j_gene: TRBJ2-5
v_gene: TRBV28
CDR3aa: CASSFVRFETQYF
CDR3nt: TGTGCCAGCAGTTTCGTGAGGTTCGAGACCCAGTACTTC

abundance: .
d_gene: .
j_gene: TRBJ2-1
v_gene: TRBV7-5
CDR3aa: CVRSLVRTSGSRYNEQFF
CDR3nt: TGTGTCAGAAGCTTAGTTCGGACTAGCGGGAGTCGGTACAATGAGCAGTTCTTC

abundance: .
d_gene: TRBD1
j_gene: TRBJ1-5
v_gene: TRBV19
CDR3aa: CATQTGWSNQPQHF
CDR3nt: TGTGCCACCCAGACAGGGTGGAGCAATCAGCCCCAGCATTTT

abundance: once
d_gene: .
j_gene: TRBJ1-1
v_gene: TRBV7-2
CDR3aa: CASSSFPRTEAFF
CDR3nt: TGTGCCAGCAGCTCGTTCCCCCGGACTGAAGCTTTCTTT

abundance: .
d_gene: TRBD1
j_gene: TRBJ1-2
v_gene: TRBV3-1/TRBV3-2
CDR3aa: CASQPRTGMDYGYTF
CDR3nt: TGTGCCAGCCAGCCGCGGACAGGGATGGACTATGGCTACACCTTC

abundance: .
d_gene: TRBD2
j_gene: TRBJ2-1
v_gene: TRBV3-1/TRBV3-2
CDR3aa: CASSPGGTDRYNEQFF
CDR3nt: TGTGCCAGCAGCCCGGGAGGGACTGATCGCTACAATGAGCAGTTCTTC

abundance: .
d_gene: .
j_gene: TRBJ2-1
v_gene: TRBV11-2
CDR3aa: CASSPRVDLVNEQFF
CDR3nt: TGTGCCAGCAGCCCCCGGGTTGATCTTGTAAATGAGCAGTTCTTC

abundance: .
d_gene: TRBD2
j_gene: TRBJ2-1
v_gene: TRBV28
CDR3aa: CASSFVAGLEEGDEQFF
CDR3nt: TGTGCCAGCAGTTTTGTAGCGGGACTAGAGGAAGGCGATGAGCAGTTCTTC

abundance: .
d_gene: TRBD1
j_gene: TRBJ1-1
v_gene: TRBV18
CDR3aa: CASSPLQDRGLLNTEAFF
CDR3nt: TGTGCCAGCTCACCACTCCAGGACAGGGGGCTCTTGAACACTGAAGCTTTCTTT

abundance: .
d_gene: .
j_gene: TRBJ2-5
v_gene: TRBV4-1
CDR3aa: CASSQGGLTYQETQYF
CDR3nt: TGCGCCAGCAGCCAAGGAGGCCTAACGTACCAAGAGACCCAGTACTTC